In this sample, the clone carrying this T cell receptor (beta chain) turned up many times. The investigators amplified TCR beta CDR3 regions from RNA transcripts. Carried out on the TCR CDR3, a first-round RT-PCR used the HTBI primer set. TCRdb redid the calling of the multiplex PCR reads with MiXCR, one entry per CDR3 protein. In the table there are around 400,000 distinct CDR3 sequences, approximately 14% of which are singletons. In germline, CDR1 is MNHNS, CDR2 SASEGT. The CDR3 consists of 14 residues. V was clipped by 5 bases and J by 3 bases, with 14 bases between them. The data were obtained in a study of T cells in Graves' hyperthyroidism and ophthalmopathy.

This receptor was obtained from a woman aged 60-75 years with Graves' ophthalmopathy. V and J are TRBV6-1 and TRBJ2-7; D remains ambiguous. Material: blood. CDR3 region: CASSLRHDHYEQYF. The CDR3, as DNA: TGTGCCAGCAGTCTACGACATGACCACTACGAGCAGTACTTC.